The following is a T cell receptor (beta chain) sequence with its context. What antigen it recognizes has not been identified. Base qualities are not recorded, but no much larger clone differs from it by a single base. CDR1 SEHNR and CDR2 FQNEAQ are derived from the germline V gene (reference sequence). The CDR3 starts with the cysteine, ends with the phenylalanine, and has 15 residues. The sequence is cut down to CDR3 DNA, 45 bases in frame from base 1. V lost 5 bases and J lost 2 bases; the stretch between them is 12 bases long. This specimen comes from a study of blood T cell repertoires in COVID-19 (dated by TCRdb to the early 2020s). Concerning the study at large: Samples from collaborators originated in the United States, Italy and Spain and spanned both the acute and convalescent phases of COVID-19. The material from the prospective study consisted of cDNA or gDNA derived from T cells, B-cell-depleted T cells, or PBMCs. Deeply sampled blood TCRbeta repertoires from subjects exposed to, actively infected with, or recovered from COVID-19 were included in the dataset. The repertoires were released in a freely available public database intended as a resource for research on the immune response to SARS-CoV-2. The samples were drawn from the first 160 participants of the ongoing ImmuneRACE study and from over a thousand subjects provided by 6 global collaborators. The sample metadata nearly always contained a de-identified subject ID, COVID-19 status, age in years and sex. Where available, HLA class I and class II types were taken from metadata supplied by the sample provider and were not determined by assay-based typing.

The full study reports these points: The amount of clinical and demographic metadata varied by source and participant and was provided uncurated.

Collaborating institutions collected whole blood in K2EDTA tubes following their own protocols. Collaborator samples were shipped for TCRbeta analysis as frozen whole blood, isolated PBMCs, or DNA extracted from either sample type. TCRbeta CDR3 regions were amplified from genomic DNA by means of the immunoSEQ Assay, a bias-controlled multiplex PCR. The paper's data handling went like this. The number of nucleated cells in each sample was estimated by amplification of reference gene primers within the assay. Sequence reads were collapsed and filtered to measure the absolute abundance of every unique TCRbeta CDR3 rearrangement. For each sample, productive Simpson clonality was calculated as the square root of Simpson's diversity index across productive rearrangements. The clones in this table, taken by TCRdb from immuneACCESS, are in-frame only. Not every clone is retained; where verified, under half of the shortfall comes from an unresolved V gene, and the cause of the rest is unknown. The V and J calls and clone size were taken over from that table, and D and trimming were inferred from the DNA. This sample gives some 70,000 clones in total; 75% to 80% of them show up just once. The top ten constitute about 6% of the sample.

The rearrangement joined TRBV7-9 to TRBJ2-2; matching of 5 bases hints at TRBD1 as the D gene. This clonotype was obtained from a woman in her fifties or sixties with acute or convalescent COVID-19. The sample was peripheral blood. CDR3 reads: CASSILQVNTGELFF. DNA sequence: TGTGCCAGCAGCATATTACAGGTTAACACCGGGGAGCTGTTTTTT.